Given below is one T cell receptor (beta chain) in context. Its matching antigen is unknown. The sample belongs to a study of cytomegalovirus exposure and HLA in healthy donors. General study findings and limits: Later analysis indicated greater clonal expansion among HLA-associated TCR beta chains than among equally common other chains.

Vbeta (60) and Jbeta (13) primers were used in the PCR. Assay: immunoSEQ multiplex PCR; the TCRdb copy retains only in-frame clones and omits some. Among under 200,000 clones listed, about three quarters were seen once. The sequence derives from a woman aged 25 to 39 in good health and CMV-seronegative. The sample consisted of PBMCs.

The CDR3 nucleotides read TGTGCCAGCAGCGCATCCCTAAGCGGACTATACAATGAGCAGTTCTTC. This sequence encodes CASSASLSGLYNEQFF. The chain links TRBV9 to TRBJ2-1, with D maybe TRBD2 (6 bases). V dropped 3 bases and J dropped 4 bases, with 17 bases sitting between them. The CDR3 is 16 residues long. Looked up from germline, CDR1 is SGDLS and CDR2 is YYNGEE.